The 8 T cell receptor beta chains reported below all come from one sample, sequenced in a study of T cells in Graves' hyperthyroidism and ophthalmopathy. The source material, RNA transcripts, was used to amplify TCR beta CDR3 regions. Carried out on the TCR CDR3, a first-round RT-PCR used the HTBI primer set. TCRdb itself ran the multiplex PCR reads through MiXCR, one entry per CDR3 protein. The repertoire holds some 510,000 distinct CDR3 sequences, with around 42% as singletons. The sequencing sample was made of peripheral blood or thyroid tissue (not recorded which). Source of these receptors: a woman in her late teens or twenties with Graves' hyperthyroidism.

This clonotype came up many times. V gene TRBV7-2 combines with J gene TRBJ1-4; possible D gene TRBD1, 6 bases. Germline V lookup: CDR1 SGHTA, CDR2 FQGNSA. V lost 2 bases, J lost 8 bases, and 9 bases lay in between. This CDR3 is built from 13 residues. CDR3 sequence: CASSLQGWEKLFF. CDR3 DNA: TGTGCCAGCAGCTTACAGGGGTGGGAAAAACTGTTTTTT.

V gene TRBV24-1 combines with J gene TRBJ1-2; the D gene is possibly TRBD1 (5 bases). Between the trimmed V and J ends, which lost 7 bases and 5 bases, there was a span of 10 bases. CDR1 and CDR2 from the germline V gene are KGHDR and SFDVKD. The CDR3 is made up of 12 amino acids. The CDR3: CATSPGLYGYTF. In DNA form, the CDR3 reads TGTGCCACCAGCCCAGGGCTTTATGGCTACACCTTC.

The chain is built from TRBV29-1 and TRBJ2-5; 9 bases fit TRBD2. Per germline, CDR1 SQVTM and CDR2 ANQGSEA. V lost 7 bases and J lost 5; bases outside the gene matches: 8. The CDR3 runs to 13 residues. The CDR3 here is CSAGQAGGETQYF. CDR3 nucleotides: TGCAGCGCAGGGCAGGCGGGGGGGGAGACCCAGTACTTC.

Here the CDR3 DNA reads TGCGCCAGCACCCCTGTTCGGGGGTCAGAGACCCAGTACTTC. Translating it yields CASTPVRGSETQYF. The chain has TRBV5-1 and TRBJ2-5, with D perhaps TRBD2 (6 bases). Germline V gene data show CDR1 as SGHRS and CDR2 as YFSETQ. The CDR3 has 14 residues. The V and J ends lost 6 bases and 4 bases respectively, with 16 bases between them.

The chain recombines TRBV29-1 with TRBJ1-2, with a possible D match to TRBD1 (6 bases). Germline CDR1 is SQVTM and CDR2 is ANQGSEA. CDR3 length: 16 residues. The V end was cut by 6 bases, the J end by 0 bases, with 20 bases between. This CDR3 reads CSVGTLTSPTNYGYTF. Written as DNA, the CDR3 is TGCAGCGTCGGGACATTGACTTCGCCAACTAACTATGGCTACACCTTC.

As for this clonotype: At one end the junction does not follow the germline gene, possibly because of a read error. The chain recombines TRBV7-2 with TRBJ1-4; possible D gene TRBD1, 6 bases. The V gene's germline CDR1 is SGHTA and CDR2 FQGNSA. The CDR3 is made up of 16 amino acids. DNA of the CDR3: TGTGCCAGCAGCTTAGAGAGCACAGGGCTTAATGGAAAACTGTTTTTT. Protein product: CASSLESTGLNGKLFF.

The chain combines TRBV7-9 with TRBJ1-1; no definite D call. There are 14 residues in the CDR3. V was clipped by 5 bases and J by 5 bases, with 15 bases between them. Germline values: CDR1 SEHNR, CDR2 FQNEAQ (reference sequence). The CDR3 loop is CASSQALEWTEAFF. The CDR3 nucleotides are TGTGCCAGCAGCCAAGCGCTTGAATGGACTGAAGCTTTCTTT.

The V gene is TRBV25-1, the J gene TRBJ1-1, with D possibly being TRBD1 (6 bases). V shed 1 base and J shed 2 bases, with 11 bases lying between them. The germline CDR1 and CDR2 sequences are MGHDK and SYGVNS. This CDR3 has 15 residues. The CDR3 region is CASSESGAENTEAFF. The CDR3 coding sequence is TGTGCCAGCAGTGAATCGGGGGCGGAAAACACTGAAGCTTTCTTT.